This TCR beta chain is from a study of blood T cell repertoires in COVID-19. About the study: Acute and convalescent COVID-19 specimens originated in the United States, Italy and Spain. T cells, B-cell-depleted T cells, or PBMCs provided the cDNA or gDNA that served as material.

Per the authors' pipeline: Reference gene primer amplification yielded estimated nucleated cell counts. Repertoires were generated with immunoSEQ multiplex PCR, while TCRdb's copy carries only in-frame clones and drops some. V and J calls plus clone size are reproduced from that table; the DNA served to infer D and trimming. The sample yields 110,000 to 150,000 clones, 88% seen once. V shed 5 bases, J shed 10 bases, and the junction held 4 bases outside the gene matches. The germline CDR1 and CDR2 sequences are SGHNT and YENEEA. This CDR3 is built from 14 residues. The sample holds a few counts of this clone.

This receptor was identified in a man over 45 with active or convalescent COVID-19. V and J are TRBV11-3 and TRBJ2-1, with 14 bases that match TRBD2. The sequenced sample was peripheral blood. CDR3: CASSTRTSGGEQFF. The CDR3 nucleotides are TGTGCCAGCAGCACCCGGACTAGCGGGGGGGAGCAGTTCTTC.